This T cell receptor (beta chain) is from a study of blood T cell repertoires in COVID-19. CDR1 is LNHNV and CDR2 is YYDKDF in the germline V gene (reference sequence). The CDR3 extends over 14 amino acids. V was cut by 5 bases and J by 1 base, with 9 bases left in between. The Seattle site enrolled patients during active infection and followed them longitudinally. The method was immunoSEQ multiplex PCR; TCRdb's version includes in-frame clones alone and lacks a portion of them. Of 250,000 to 300,000 clones in the sample, roughly 92% were seen once. Material: peripheral blood. The chain joins TRBV15 to TRBJ1-5; D gene unclear. This clonotype was sampled from a woman aged 25 to 39 with COVID-19, enrolled during active disease. The CDR3 region is CATSAPGSNQPQHF. The CDR3 bases are TGTGCCACCAGCGCTCCCGGGAGCAATCAGCCCCAGCATTTT. The whole variable domain, remainder taken from reference TRBV15 and TRBJ1-5, is DAMVIQNPRYQVTQFGKPVTLSCSQTLNHNVMYWYQQKSSQAPKLLFHYYDKDFNNEADTPDNFQSRRPNTSFCFLDIRSPGLGDTAMYLCATSAPGSNQPQHFGDGTRLSIL.